These T cell receptor beta chains were read from a single sample in a study of shared clonotypes between healthy human individuals. The data were produced by immunoSEQ multiplex PCR, yet TCRdb's version contains in-frame clones alone and is incomplete. The sample carries around 1 million clones, 70% to 85% recorded once. Specimen: memory CD4+ T cells sorted from blood. Every receptor here comes from a man aged 18 to 30 in good health. Both conserved end residues are part of each CDR3.

CDR3 protein: CASSQESRGSDSPLHF; J gene: TRBJ1-6; V gene: TRBV4-3
CDR3 protein: CASSQMGGTDTQYF; J gene: TRBJ2-3; V gene: TRBV28
CDR3 protein: CASSMQRGTYEQYF; J gene: TRBJ2-7; V gene: TRBV19
CDR3 protein: CASSLALSYEQYF; J gene: NA; V gene: TRBV7-8
CDR3 protein: CASTTGGGGSTFDEQYF; J gene: TRBJ2-7; V gene: TRBV28
CDR3 protein: CASSAPSGQGGADTQYF; J gene: TRBJ2-3; V gene: TRBV9
CDR3 protein: CASRTDRGPTEAFF; J gene: TRBJ1-1; V gene: TRBV2
CDR3 protein: CASSPTSGGRNEQFF; J gene: TRBJ2-1; V gene: TRBV18
CDR3 protein: CASSLETFGASGNTIYF; J gene: TRBJ1-3; V gene: TRBV11-2
CDR3 protein: CASSGQGTGANVLTF; J gene: TRBJ2-6; V gene: TRBV27
CDR3 protein: CASSLDRIGDTQYF; J gene: TRBJ2-3; V gene: TRBV11-2
CDR3 protein: CAHSDTNTGELFF; J gene: TRBJ2-2; V gene: TRBV28
CDR3 protein: CAISGQGSGLGSGNTIYF; J gene: TRBJ1-3; V gene: TRBV10-3
CDR3 protein: CASSAAGVKQETQYF; J gene: TRBJ2-5; V gene: TRBV2
CDR3 protein: CASSQGPPSVAGYTGELFF; J gene: TRBJ2-2; V gene: TRBV4-2
CDR3 protein: CASSLRTGDTQYF; J gene: TRBJ2-3; V gene: TRBV4-1
CDR3 protein: CASSPGAATTGELFF; J gene: TRBJ2-2; V gene: TRBV5-1
CDR3 protein: CASSVGASPHGYEQYF; J gene: TRBJ2-7; V gene: TRBV19
CDR3 protein: CASSQETGPRAGYTF; J gene: TRBJ1-2; V gene: TRBV4-3
CDR3 protein: CASSVRDGNTDTQYF; J gene: TRBJ2-3; V gene: TRBV9
CDR3 protein: CASSPTRRVETQYF; J gene: TRBJ2-5; V gene: TRBV19
CDR3 protein: CASTPPGQGTHEQYF; J gene: TRBJ2-7; V gene: TRBV28
CDR3 protein: CASSLGGQNYNSPLHF; J gene: TRBJ1-6; V gene: TRBV5-1
CDR3 protein: CAWRTNSYEQYF; J gene: NA; V gene: TRBV30